This entry lists 6 T cell receptor beta chains sequenced from one sample in a study of blood T cell repertoires in COVID-19. The table came from immunoSEQ multiplex PCR; TCRdb's copy has only in-frame clones and leaves some out. The table includes about 250,000 clones, over 80% detected once. Input material: peripheral blood. All receptors come from a man between 40 and 49 years old with acute or convalescent COVID-19.

The J gene is TRBJ2-2, the V gene TRBV9; 10 nucleotides agree with TRBD2. V dropped 4 bases and J dropped 3; count of bases not matched to a gene: 12. This CDR3 spans 18 amino acids. CDR1 and CDR2 (germline): SGDLS, YYNGEE. In DNA form, the CDR3 reads TGTGCCAGCAGCCTTTCCCATCTAGCGGGAGCCGACACCGGGGAGCTGTTTTTT. Its translation is CASSLSHLAGADTGELFF.

About this clone itself: Relative to the germline gene, one junction end is altered; a read error may explain this. V usage is TRBV5-4 and J usage is TRBJ2-3, with 7 bases lining up with TRBD2. This CDR3 has 14 residues. CDR1 and CDR2 from the germline V gene are SGHNT and YYREEE (reference sequence). The CDR3 DNA reads TGTGCCAGCAGTTTGGGTGGGGGGGCAGATACGCAGTATTTT. This codes for CASSLGGGADTQYF.

V and J are TRBV28 and TRBJ2-3, with D perhaps TRBD2 (6 bases). V lost 10 bases to trimming and J lost 0 bases, with 17 bases between them. The CDR3 spans 15 residues. Germline values: CDR1 MDHEN, CDR2 SYDVKM. In DNA form, the CDR3 reads TGTGCCACGGGTGGAATTAGCGGTAGCACAGATACGCAGTATTTT. Its translation: CATGGISGSTDTQYF.

Concerning this clone itself: This same CDR3 is encoded by further DNA sequences in the sample. The chain joins TRBV15 to TRBJ1-3, with a possible D match to TRBD1 (5 bases). Germline values: CDR1 LNHNV, CDR2 YYDKDF (reference sequence). CDR3 size: 15 residues. V lost 0 bases and J lost 1, with 7 bases in between. CDR3: CATSRDRGSGNTIYF. The CDR3 DNA reads as TGTGCCACCAGCAGAGATCGGGGGTCTGGAAACACCATATATTTT.

This chain joins TRBV6-5 and TRBJ2-3; 8 bases map to TRBD1. The germline V gene has CDR1 MNHEY and CDR2 SVGAGI. CDR3 length: 13 residues. V trimming: 8 bases; J trimming: 6 bases; junction bases outside the gene matches: 7. For the CDR3, the DNA is TGTGCCAGCCGCAGGGGGCTCATCGATACGCAGTATTTT. Its translation is CASRRGLIDTQYF.

The rearrangement uses TRBV19 and TRBJ2-5; D is possibly TRBD2 (6 bases). This CDR3 spans 13 amino acids. Germline CDR1 LNHDA, CDR2 SQIVND (reference sequence). Trimming removed 5 bases at V and 1 base at J, with 8 bases between. The CDR3 sequence: CASSAGGQETQYF. The CDR3 nucleotides are TGTGCCAGTAGTGCCGGGGGCCAAGAGACCCAGTACTTC.